The present T cell receptor (beta chain) was sequenced within a study of T cell responses to AZD1222 COVID-19 vaccine. The study's findings and limits: Repertoire samples came only from after the peak T cell response.

The repertoire was sequenced with immunoSEQ multiplex PCR; TCRdb's copy has only in-frame clones and lacks some. Of around 90,000 clones in the sample, around 85% were seen once. V was cut by 5 bases and J by 6 bases, with 11 bases left in between. The CDR3 runs to 12 residues. This clone appeared a single time. Its antigen is not known. The chain uses TRBV12-3 or TRBV12-4 and TRBJ2-7; D uncertain. This clonotype originated in an adult in good health. Sequencing was performed on peripheral blood, taken on day 0 of AZD1222 vaccination. CDR3 protein: CASSATLAEQYF. DNA for the CDR3: TGTGCCAGCAGTGCGACATTGGCCGAGCAGTACTTC.